These 19 T cell receptor beta chains came from one sample sequenced in a study of T cells in Graves' hyperthyroidism and ophthalmopathy. Amplified TCR beta CDR3 regions derived from RNA transcripts. With the HTBI primer set, the TCR CDR3 went through a first round of RT-PCR. TCRdb re-called the multiplex PCR reads with MiXCR, one entry per CDR3 protein. The sample lists under 450,000 distinct CDR3 sequences; more than 15% were seen once. Sample: blood. These receptors were collected from a woman aged 18-29 years with Graves' hyperthyroidism.

There are many counts of this clonotype. The CDR3 DNA sequence: TGTGCCAGCAGTTTAGGGACAGGGGGCGGTTCACCCCTCCACTTT. Translated, it gives CASSLGTGGGSPLHF. The chain links TRBV12-3 or TRBV12-4 to TRBJ1-6, with 11 bases fitting TRBD1. J gave up 9 bases and V 1 base, and 2 bases lay outside the gene matches. The CDR3 runs to 15 residues.

This clonotype was recorded a few times. The chain couples TRBV7-2 to TRBJ2-5, with D possibly being TRBD2 (7 bases). The V end was cut by 1 base, the J end by 1 base, with 19 bases between. Germline V CDR1 and CDR2: SGHTA, FQGNSA. The CDR3 length is 18 residues. This CDR3 reads CASSLDWWAAGAQETQYF. Written as DNA, the CDR3 is TGTGCCAGCAGCTTAGATTGGTGGGCGGCGGGGGCCCAAGAGACCCAGTACTTC.

This chain uses TRBV12-3 or TRBV12-4 with TRBJ2-3, with 15 bases lining up with TRBD2. CDR3 length: 20 residues. After removal of 2 bases from V and 2 bases from J, the junction contained 11 bases not matched to a gene. For the CDR3, the DNA is TGTGCCAGCAGTTTATACAGGGGACTAGCGGGAGGCCCTCACACAGATACGCAGTATTTT. Its translation: CASSLYRGLAGGPHTDTQYF.

CDR3 sequence reads: CATSDDSGRARNEQFF. CDR3 sequence (DNA): TGTGCCACCAGTGATGATAGCGGGAGGGCCCGCAATGAGCAGTTCTTC. V and J are TRBV24-1 and TRBJ2-1; 11 bases are shared with TRBD2. Per the germline V gene, CDR1 is KGHDR and CDR2 is SFDVKD. This CDR3 contains 16 residues. Trimming cost V 3 bases and J 6 bases; bases outside gene matches: 6.

A few counts support this clonotype. The chain employs TRBV6-4 and TRBJ1-2; no clear D. CDR1 and CDR2 from the germline V gene are MRHNA and SNTAGT. This CDR3 is 15 amino acids long. Trimming stripped 1 base from V and 1 base from J, with 10 bases between. CDR3 DNA sequence: TGTGCCAGCAGTGACTTCCTGGATATTAACTATGGCTACACCTTC. It translates to CASSDFLDINYGYTF.

This clonotype was seen only a few times. V is TRBV3-1 and J is TRBJ2-5, with 7 bases that match TRBD1. Per the germline V gene, CDR1 is LGHDT and CDR2 is YNNKEL (reference sequence). The CDR3 consists of 16 residues. V shed 0 bases and J 4 bases; nucleotides not matched to a gene: 8. The CDR3 region has the DNA TGTGCCAGCAGCCAAGAACTAGGGGGCCTGGGAGAGACCCAGTACTTC. This encodes CASSQELGGLGETQYF.

This clonotype has at least ten counts. V gene TRBV20-1 combines with J gene TRBJ1-2; D might be TRBD1 (5 bases). The germline V gene has CDR1 DFQATT and CDR2 SNEGSKA (reference sequence). The CDR3 totals 12 residues. V lost 3 bases and J lost 4, with 9 bases in between. CDR3 sequence reads: CSASEQAYGYTF. In nucleotides, the CDR3 is TGCAGTGCTAGCGAACAGGCCTATGGCTACACCTTC.

This clonotype has ten or more counts. The chain is built from TRBV6-5 and TRBJ2-7; a weak D match, TRBD2 (5 bases). There are 17 residues in the CDR3. Looked up from germline, CDR1 is MNHEY and CDR2 is SVGAGI. Trimming removed 0 bases at V and 3 bases at J, with 18 bases between. The chain's CDR3 is CASSYSRVGQQYYEQYF. Here the CDR3 DNA reads TGTGCCAGCAGTTACTCGAGGGTAGGCCAGCAGTACTACGAGCAGTACTTC.

This clonotype was found many times. The V gene is TRBV7-3, the J gene TRBJ2-5; 9 positions agree with TRBD2. The J segment lost 4 bases and the V segment lost 1 base, leaving 7 bases of the junction unmatched. CDR3 length: 16 residues. Germline V gene lookup returns CDR1 SGHTA and CDR2 FQGTGA. For the CDR3, the DNA is TGTGCCAGCAGCTTAAACCAGCGGGGGGCTGGAGAGACCCAGTACTTC. Translated, it gives CASSLNQRGAGETQYF.

This clonotype has only a few counts. The V gene is TRBV20-1, the J gene TRBJ1-5; TRBD1 agrees at 7 bases. V lost 5 bases, J lost 5 bases, and 9 bases stayed unmatched. This CDR3 spans 14 amino acids. Germline lookup yields CDR1 DFQATT and CDR2 SNEGSKA (reference sequence). The CDR3, as DNA: TGCAGTGCTCACGACAGGGAACGAGATCAGCCCCAGCATTTT. Its translation is CSAHDRERDQPQHF.

This clonotype appeared once. The chain recombines TRBV27 with TRBJ2-7, with D hard to call. Germline V gives CDR1 MNHEY, CDR2 SMNVEV (reference sequence). This CDR3 has 13 residues. Trimming took off 3 bases at V and 1 base at J, with 7 bases between the two ends. The CDR3 nucleotides are TGTGCCAGCAGTTTTAGAAAATCCTACGAGCAGTACTTC. Translated, it gives CASSFRKSYEQYF.

This clonotype was picked up many times. The chain joins TRBV12-3 or TRBV12-4 to TRBJ1-4, with D possibly being TRBD1 (6 bases). The V and J ends lost 6 bases and 10 bases respectively, with 9 bases between them. CDR3 length equals 11 residues. CDR3 loop: CASSGGVKLFF. The DNA for the CDR3 is TGTGCCAGCAGCGGGGGCGTAAAACTGTTTTTT.

This clonotype was counted at least ten times. The chain has TRBV7-9 and TRBJ1-4; 7 bases map to TRBD1. This CDR3 is 14 amino acids long. Germline V CDR1 and CDR2: SEHNR, FQNEAQ (reference sequence). V lost 5 bases, J lost 3 bases, and 3 bases stayed unmatched. The CDR3 loop reads CASSLGTANEKLFF. As DNA, the CDR3 is TGTGCCAGCAGCCTCGGGACAGCTAATGAAAAACTGTTTTTT.

Ten or more counts support this clonotype. The J gene is TRBJ2-5, the V gene TRBV30, with 9 bases fitting TRBD1. Losses at the gene ends were 1 base for V and 11 bases for J; bases not matched to a gene: 5. Germline CDR1 reads GTSNPN; CDR2 reads SVGIG (reference sequence). The CDR3 covers 12 residues. DNA of the CDR3: TGTGCCTGGAGTGGGTACAGGGGGCTTCAGTACTTC. It is translated as CAWSGYRGLQYF.

This clonotype was recorded many times. This rearrangement joins TRBV5-1 to TRBJ2-7; D not certain. Trimming left V 0 bases short and J 3 bases short, with 10 bases between. Germline assignment: CDR1 SGHRS and CDR2 YFSETQ. There are 14 residues in the CDR3. The CDR3 spells CASSLEGRIYEQYF. The CDR3 bases are TGCGCCAGCAGCTTGGAGGGCAGGATCTACGAGCAGTACTTC.

This clonotype was seen ten or more times. CDR3 residues: CASSQAGVYNEQFF. CDR3 nucleotides: TGTGCCAGCAGCCAGGCAGGGGTCTACAATGAGCAGTTCTTC. The rearrangement joins TRBV3-1 to TRBJ2-1; maybe TRBD1 (6 bases). The CDR3 has 14 amino acids. Trimming left V 3 bases short and J 3 bases short, with 9 bases between. Germline V lookup: CDR1 LGHDT, CDR2 YNNKEL (reference sequence).

Ten or more counts support this clonotype. The V and J genes are TRBV5-6 and TRBJ2-1; 12 nucleotides agree with TRBD2. The CDR3 runs 16 residues. Looked up from germline, CDR1 is SGHDT and CDR2 is YYEEEE. The V gene end was trimmed by 0 bases and the J gene end by 8 bases; junction bases not matched to a gene: 6. CDR3 sequence: CASSLGPSGRADEQFF. CDR3 DNA: TGTGCCAGCAGCTTGGGTCCTAGCGGGAGGGCGGATGAGCAGTTCTTC. Looking up the rest from reference TRBV5-6 and TRBJ2-1 gives the full variable domain: DAGVTQSPTHLIKTRGQQVTLRCSPKSGHDTVSWYQQALGQGPQFIFQYYEEEERQRGNFPDRFSGHQFPNYSSELNVNALLLGDSALYLCASSLGPSGRADEQFFGPGTRLTVL.

V gene TRBV12-5 combines with J gene TRBJ2-3; D unclear. This CDR3 contains 12 residues. The V and J ends lost 9 bases and 6 bases respectively, with 13 bases between them. CDR1 LGHNT and CDR2 FRNRAP come from the germline V gene. In DNA form, the CDR3 reads TGTGCTAGCGGCGGCCAGGTCGATACGCAGTATTTT. It yields the protein CASGGQVDTQYF. The whole variable domain, remainder taken from reference TRBV12-5 and TRBJ2-3, is DARVTQTPRHKVTEMGQEVTMRCQPILGHNTVFWYRQTMMQGLELLAYFRNRAPLDDSGMPKDRFSAEMPDATLATLKIQPSEPRDSAVYFCASGGQVDTQYFGPGTRLTVL.

This clonotype was counted many times. The chain uses TRBV19 and TRBJ1-2, with 10 bases matching TRBD1. V was clipped by 3 bases and J by 7 bases; unmatched bases: 11. The CDR3 runs 16 residues. The germline CDR1 and CDR2 sequences are LNHDA and SQIVND (reference sequence). CDR3 DNA sequence: TGTGCCAGTAGTATCCCCGGGACAGGGGAAGTCTCTGGCTACACCTTC. It yields the protein CASSIPGTGEVSGYTF. The full variable domain, completed using reference TRBV19 and TRBJ1-2, is DGGITQSPKYLFRKEGQNVTLSCEQNLNHDAMYWYRQDPGQGLRLIYYSQIVNDFQKGDIAEGYSVSREKKESFPLTVTSAQKNPTAFYLCASSIPGTGEVSGYTFGSGTRLTVV.